These 6 T cell receptor beta chains share one sample of origin, sequenced in a study of regulatory and conventional T cells in RAG deficiency. Blood CD4+ CD25-low CD127-high conventional T cells supplied the genomic DNA template. Here immunoSEQ multiplex PCR was the method, and the copy in TCRdb shows in-frame clones only, minus some. The table shows about 30,000 clones, with roughly 96% occurring only once. These records were also assigned to another study, of regulatory T cells. That paper states: The PCR used 52 TRBV and 13 TRBJ primers.

What was sequenced was CD25- CD4+ T cells sorted from blood. These receptors came from a human donor in good health.

Turning to this clone: Mismatch with germline at one junction end may stem from a read error. V usage is TRBV7-7 and J usage is TRBJ2-1; TRBD1 aligns across 9 bases. The CDR3 is 15 amino acids. In germline, CDR1 is SSHAT, CDR2 FNYEAQ (reference sequence). The CDR3 sequence is CASSLSPQGAGEQFF. The DNA of the CDR3 is TGTGCTAGCAGCTTAAGTCCACAGGGGGCAGGGGAGCAGTTCTTC.

The genes are TRBV29-1 and TRBJ1-2, with TRBD1 matching 8 bases. Per germline, CDR1 SQVTM and CDR2 ANQGSEA. The V and J ends lost 7 bases and 8 bases, in that order; junction bases with no gene match: 12. The CDR3 runs 13 residues. The CDR3: CSATLTGVGGYTF. As DNA, the CDR3 is TGCAGCGCCACCCTGACAGGGGTGGGGGGCTACACCTTC.

The chain is built from TRBV5-1 and TRBJ2-3; the match to TRBD2 covers 8 bases. Germline V gene lookup returns CDR1 SGHRS and CDR2 YFSETQ. The junction had 9 bases not matched to a gene; V was cut back by 4 bases and J by 5 bases. The length of the CDR3 is 15 residues. The CDR3 protein is CASSPGTGGLDTQYF. DNA of the CDR3: TGCGCCAGCAGCCCGGGGACGGGAGGGCTAGATACGCAGTATTTT.

The chain joins TRBV5-4 to TRBJ2-3; 14 nucleotides align to TRBD2. The V segment lost 4 bases and the J segment 5 bases; nucleotides outside the gene matches: 9. CDR3 length equals 17 residues. CDR1 and CDR2 (germline): SGHNT, YYREEE (reference sequence). CDR3 coding DNA: TGTGCCAGCAGCAAGAGACTAGCGGGAGGGCTGGTAGATACGCAGTATTTT. This sequence encodes CASSKRLAGGLVDTQYF.

This clone was seen just once. The gene calls are TRBV18 and TRBJ2-1, with 12 bases matching TRBD2. Germline V lookup: CDR1 KGHSH, CDR2 LQKENI. Trimming removed 5 bases from V and 1 base from J; junction bases left unmatched: 3. The CDR3 consists of 16 residues. DNA for the CDR3: TGTGCCAGCTCAACTGGACTAGCGGGGTCCTACAATGAGCAGTTCTTC. This encodes CASSTGLAGSYNEQFF.

V is TRBV30 and J is TRBJ1-5; 7 bases line up with TRBD1. This CDR3 is built from 16 residues. Germline V lookup: CDR1 GTSNPN, CDR2 SVGIG (reference sequence). V gave up 1 base and J gave up 4 bases; unmatched junction bases: 10. Written as DNA, the CDR3 is TGTGCCTGGAGTGGACCACCAGACAGGGTTAATCAGCCCCAGCATTTT. It yields the protein CAWSGPPDRVNQPQHF.